Listed here are 6 T cell receptor beta chains from one sample, sequenced in a study of molecular identifiers for immune sequencing clone quantification. Via MiXCR, TCRdb re-called the PCR reads, giving one row per CDR3 protein. The repertoire has about 320,000 distinct CDR3 sequences, roughly 23% of them found once; the top ten carry approximately 0.8%. The sample taken for sequencing was naive CD8+ T cells from blood, with Jurkat cell RNA spiked in. As to subset: FACS-sorted CD8+CD4-CCR7+CD45RA+ naive T cells. The receptor set was obtained from a human donor in good health. Some libraries in this study had Jurkat cell RNA spiked in.

V gene TRBV12-3 or TRBV12-4 combines with J gene TRBJ2-5; 8 nucleotides match TRBD2. The CDR3 sequence is 14 residues long. V shed 4 bases, J shed 1 base, and the junction held 2 bases outside the gene matches. The CDR3 nucleotides read TGTGCCAGCAGTTACGGGACTAGCCAAGAGACCCAGTACTTC. It codes for CASSYGTSQETQYF.

This clonotype was found many times. The chain is built from TRBV11-2 and TRBJ2-7, with D possibly TRBD2 on 5 matching bases. The germline V and J ends were trimmed by 8 bases and 2 bases, with 16 bases remaining between them. The germline CDR1 and CDR2 sequences are SGHAT and FQNNGV. This CDR3 is 14 amino acids long. The CDR3 DNA sequence: TGTGCCAGCGGCTCTGGAGGCAGACCCTACGAGCAGTACTTC. Protein product: CASGSGGRPYEQYF. Complete variable domain (other parts from reference TRBV11-2 and TRBJ2-7): EAGVAQSPRYKIIEKRQSVAFWCNPISGHATLYWYQQILGQGPKLLIQFQNNGVVDDSQLPKDRFSAERLKGVDSTLKIQPAKLEDSAVYLCASGSGGRPYEQYFGPGTRLTVT.

This clonotype was observed a handful of times. This chain uses TRBV20-1 with TRBJ2-5; TRBD2 matches at 9 bases. CDR3 length: 14 amino acids. The germline gives CDR1 DFQATT, CDR2 SNEGSKA (reference sequence). V lost 4 bases, J lost 9 bases, and 12 bases stayed unmatched. The CDR3 here is CSANPTSGQRAQYF. As DNA, the CDR3 is TGCAGTGCTAACCCGACTAGCGGACAGAGGGCCCAGTACTTC.

In its sample, this clonotype was seen once. This chain's CDR3 is CASSSGGQRILKTQYF. Written as DNA, the CDR3 is TGTGCCAGCAGCTCTGGGGGGCAGAGGATCCTCAAGACCCAGTACTTC. This chain joins TRBV11-2 and TRBJ2-5, with D perhaps given as TRBD1 or TRBD2 (6 bases each). CDR1 and CDR2 (germline): SGHAT, FQNNGV. Trimming took off 4 bases at V and 6 bases at J, with 21 bases between the two ends. The CDR3 loop spans 16 amino acids.

This clonotype was seen repeatedly, ten times or more. The J gene is TRBJ2-7, the V gene TRBV28; the match to TRBD1 covers 9 bases. Germline V gives CDR1 MDHEN, CDR2 SYDVKM. After removal of 7 bases from V and 6 bases from J, the junction contained 13 bases not matched to a gene. This CDR3 spans 15 amino acids. The CDR3 sequence: CASTLTGTGQREQYF. CDR3 bases: TGTGCCAGCACCCTCACCGGGACAGGGCAACGCGAGCAGTACTTC. Supplemented by reference TRBV28 and TRBJ2-7, the full variable domain reads DVKVTQSSRYLVKRTGEKVFLECVQDMDHENMFWYRQDPGLGLRLIYFSYDVKMKEKGDIPEGYSVSREKKERFSLILESASTNQTSMYLCASTLTGTGQREQYFGPGTRLTVT.

Note on this clonotype: A much larger clone sits a single nucleotide away, making a read error possible. The genes are TRBV28 and TRBJ2-2, with 10 nucleotides matching TRBD2. Germline CDR1 reads MDHEN; CDR2 reads SYDVKM. Trimming took 3 bases from V and 4 from J; bases not matched to a gene: 17. The CDR3 extends over 20 amino acids. CDR3 sequence (DNA): TGTGCCAGCAGTTTCTCGCTAGCGGGAGTCGTCACTAAGACCACCGGGGAGCTGTTTTTT. The encoded protein is CASSFSLAGVVTKTTGELFF.